These T cell receptor beta chains were read from a single sample in a study of blood T cell repertoires in COVID-19. Libraries were prepared by immunoSEQ multiplex PCR; TCRdb keeps only in-frame clonotypes and omits some of them. Of 70,000 or so clones listed, about 85% are singletons. The sequenced sample consisted of peripheral blood. Receptors originate from a man aged 45-65 years with COVID-19, enrolled during active disease. CDR3s include the opening cysteine and the closing phenylalanine or tryptophan. The order of the fields is J gene, clone size, V gene, D gene, CDR3 protein, CDR3 DNA. The D gene is left open where the match is weak. For some rows the clone size is stated as once, few or many, or as a class when expanded; others skip it.

j_call: TRBJ1-5; clone_size: NA; v_call: TRBV19; d_call: TRBD1; cdr3_aa: CASNPGGYGNQPQHF; cdr3_nt: TGTGCCAGTAACCCAGGGGGCTACGGCAATCAGCCCCAGCATTTT
j_call: TRBJ2-1; clone_size: NA; v_call: TRBV6-6; d_call: NA; cdr3_aa: CATYPEVADPYNEQFF; cdr3_nt: TGTGCCACCTATCCCGAGGTAGCGGACCCTTACAATGAGCAGTTCTTC
j_call: TRBJ2-1; clone_size: NA; v_call: TRBV14; d_call: TRBD2; cdr3_aa: CASSQKRDYWNNEQFF; cdr3_nt: TGTGCCAGCAGCCAAAAAAGGGACTACTGGAACAATGAGCAGTTCTTC
j_call: TRBJ2-7; clone_size: NA; v_call: TRBV4-3; d_call: TRBD1; cdr3_aa: CASSRRQGSPYEQYF; cdr3_nt: TGCGCCAGCAGCCGAAGACAGGGAAGTCCCTACGAGCAGTACTTC
j_call: TRBJ2-4; clone_size: NA; v_call: TRBV19; d_call: NA; cdr3_aa: CASSIQALAKNIQYF; cdr3_nt: TGTGCCAGTAGTATTCAGGCCCTAGCCAAAAACATTCAGTACTTC
j_call: TRBJ2-5; clone_size: NA; v_call: TRBV25-1; d_call: TRBD1; cdr3_aa: CASEQGQGAQETQYF; cdr3_nt: TGTGCCAGCGAGCAAGGACAGGGGGCCCAAGAGACCCAGTACTTC
j_call: TRBJ2-2; clone_size: NA; v_call: TRBV7-9; d_call: TRBD1; cdr3_aa: CASSLGGQGGPGELFF; cdr3_nt: TGTGCCAGCAGCTTAGGAGGACAGGGGGGTCCCGGGGAGCTGTTTTTT
j_call: TRBJ2-3; clone_size: NA; v_call: TRBV5-1; d_call: TRBD2; cdr3_aa: CASSIGTSGTDTQYF; cdr3_nt: TGCGCCAGCAGCATCGGGACTAGCGGCACAGATACGCAGTATTTT
j_call: TRBJ2-3; clone_size: NA; v_call: TRBV9; d_call: TRBD2; cdr3_aa: CASSARTSGRPAGDTQYF; cdr3_nt: TGTGCCAGCAGCGCCCGGACTAGCGGGAGGCCCGCCGGAGATACGCAGTATTTT
j_call: TRBJ1-5; clone_size: NA; v_call: TRBV18; d_call: TRBD1; cdr3_aa: CASSPTGAVQPQHF; cdr3_nt: TGTGCCAGCTCACCAACAGGGGCGGTTCAGCCCCAGCATTTT
j_call: TRBJ1-4; clone_size: NA; v_call: TRBV4-1; d_call: NA; cdr3_aa: CASSHPPAAPTNEKLFF; cdr3_nt: TGCGCCAGCAGCCACCCCCCCGCGGCCCCAACTAATGAAAAACTGTTTTTT
j_call: TRBJ2-7; clone_size: once; v_call: TRBV7-2; d_call: TRBD2; cdr3_aa: CASSPGLAGGGQYF; cdr3_nt: TGTGCCAGCAGCCCCGGACTAGCGGGAGGTGGGCAGTACTTC
j_call: TRBJ2-5; clone_size: NA; v_call: TRBV19; d_call: TRBD2; cdr3_aa: CASSRVSGRASETQYF; cdr3_nt: TGTGCCAGTAGTCGAGTTAGCGGGAGGGCCTCTGAGACCCAGTACTTC
j_call: TRBJ2-2; clone_size: few; v_call: TRBV29-1; d_call: TRBD2; cdr3_aa: CSSRTSENTGELFF; cdr3_nt: TGCAGCTCCCGGACTAGCGAAAACACCGGGGAGCTGTTTTTT
j_call: TRBJ2-7; clone_size: NA; v_call: TRBV28; d_call: NA; cdr3_aa: CASSPPPRTSYEQYF; cdr3_nt: TGTGCCAGCAGTCCCCCTCCCCGTACTTCCTACGAGCAGTACTTC
j_call: TRBJ2-5; clone_size: NA; v_call: TRBV18; d_call: NA; cdr3_aa: CASSPGGRQETQYF; cdr3_nt: TGTGCCAGCTCACCAGGGGGCCGCCAAGAGACCCAGTACTTC
j_call: TRBJ2-1; clone_size: few; v_call: TRBV10-3; d_call: TRBD2; cdr3_aa: CATAGTSGRAHNEQFF; cdr3_nt: TGTGCCACCGCCGGGACTAGCGGGAGGGCCCACAATGAGCAGTTCTTC
j_call: TRBJ2-3; clone_size: NA; v_call: TRBV27; d_call: NA; cdr3_aa: CASSLGAESTDTQYF; cdr3_nt: TGTGCCAGCAGTTTGGGAGCGGAAAGCACAGATACGCAGTATTTT
j_call: TRBJ2-1; clone_size: NA; v_call: TRBV28; d_call: TRBD2; cdr3_aa: CASRLGLAGVSEQFF; cdr3_nt: TGTGCCAGCAGATTAGGTCTAGCGGGAGTCAGTGAGCAGTTCTTC
j_call: TRBJ2-3; clone_size: NA; v_call: TRBV19; d_call: NA; cdr3_aa: CASTRAGTDTQYF; cdr3_nt: TGTGCCAGTACCAGGGCCGGGACAGATACGCAGTATTTT
j_call: TRBJ2-1; clone_size: NA; v_call: TRBV27; d_call: NA; cdr3_aa: CASSLTRSYNEQFF; cdr3_nt: TGTGCCAGCAGCCTTACCCGGTCCTACAATGAGCAGTTCTTC
j_call: TRBJ2-4; clone_size: NA; v_call: TRBV4-2; d_call: TRBD2; cdr3_aa: CASSQAGTSVAAKNIQYF; cdr3_nt: TGTGCCAGCAGCCAAGCCGGGACTAGCGTTGCCGCCAAAAACATTCAGTACTTC
j_call: TRBJ2-1; clone_size: NA; v_call: TRBV19; d_call: TRBD2; cdr3_aa: CASSTSGSSYNEQFF; cdr3_nt: TGTGCCAGTAGTACTAGCGGGAGCTCCTACAATGAGCAGTTCTTC
j_call: TRBJ1-5; clone_size: NA; v_call: TRBV11-2; d_call: TRBD1; cdr3_aa: CASSLESGGHQPQHF; cdr3_nt: TGTGCCAGCAGCTTAGAATCAGGGGGCCATCAGCCCCAGCATTTT
j_call: TRBJ2-5; clone_size: NA; v_call: TRBV19; d_call: NA; cdr3_aa: CASSISGHNQETQYF; cdr3_nt: TGTGCCAGTAGTATATCTGGACATAACCAAGAGACCCAGTACTTC
j_call: TRBJ1-1; clone_size: NA; v_call: TRBV6-2/TRBV6-3; d_call: TRBD1; cdr3_aa: CASSRTGGALTEAFF; cdr3_nt: TGTGCCAGCAGTCGGACAGGGGGCGCGTTAACTGAAGCTTTCTTT
j_call: TRBJ1-6; clone_size: NA; v_call: TRBV28; d_call: NA; cdr3_aa: CASRKGRSSPLHF; cdr3_nt: TGTGCCAGCAGGAAGGGGAGGAGTTCACCCCTCCACTTT
j_call: TRBJ1-1; clone_size: once; v_call: TRBV9; d_call: TRBD1; cdr3_aa: CASTRRGSWDSYTEAFF; cdr3_nt: TGTGCCAGCACCAGAAGAGGGTCTTGGGACAGTTACACTGAAGCTTTCTTT
j_call: TRBJ2-1; clone_size: NA; v_call: TRBV7-3; d_call: TRBD2; cdr3_aa: CASSLGLLAGTNEQFF; cdr3_nt: TGTGCCAGCAGCTTAGGCTTACTAGCGGGGACCAATGAGCAGTTCTTC
j_call: TRBJ2-2; clone_size: NA; v_call: TRBV5-1; d_call: NA; cdr3_aa: CASSITVTGELFF; cdr3_nt: TGCGCCAGCAGCATAACAGTAACCGGGGAGCTGTTTTTT
j_call: TRBJ2-5; clone_size: NA; v_call: TRBV7-9; d_call: TRBD2; cdr3_aa: CASSLLAGGVGETQYF; cdr3_nt: TGTGCCAGCAGCTTGCTAGCGGGAGGAGTCGGAGAGACCCAGTACTTC
j_call: TRBJ1-1; clone_size: NA; v_call: TRBV23-1; d_call: TRBD1; cdr3_aa: CASSHRDRVETEAFF; cdr3_nt: TGCGCCAGCAGTCACAGGGACAGGGTTGAGACTGAAGCTTTCTTT
j_call: TRBJ2-7; clone_size: NA; v_call: TRBV6-5; d_call: NA; cdr3_aa: CASSSQQESYEQYF; cdr3_nt: TGTGCCAGCAGTTCCCAACAGGAATCCTACGAGCAGTACTTC
j_call: TRBJ1-2; clone_size: NA; v_call: TRBV6-5; d_call: TRBD1; cdr3_aa: CASSRGQATNYGYTF; cdr3_nt: TGTGCCAGCAGCCGCGGACAGGCGACGAACTATGGCTACACCTTC
j_call: TRBJ2-5; clone_size: NA; v_call: TRBV7-6; d_call: TRBD1; cdr3_aa: CASSRTGVRETQYF; cdr3_nt: TGTGCCAGCAGCCGGACAGGGGTTAGGGAGACCCAGTACTTC
j_call: TRBJ2-2; clone_size: NA; v_call: TRBV7-9; d_call: NA; cdr3_aa: CASSLIPGNGELFF; cdr3_nt: TGTGCCAGCAGCTTAATCCCCGGTAACGGGGAGCTGTTTTTT
j_call: TRBJ2-5; clone_size: NA; v_call: TRBV5-8; d_call: NA; cdr3_aa: CASSGLSETQYF; cdr3_nt: TGTGCCAGCTCAGGACTTTCAGAGACCCAGTACTTC
j_call: TRBJ2-1; clone_size: few; v_call: TRBV7-3; d_call: TRBD1; cdr3_aa: CASSFKDRAGYNEQFF; cdr3_nt: TGTGCCAGCAGCTTCAAGGACAGGGCGGGCTACAATGAGCAGTTCTTC
j_call: TRBJ2-2; clone_size: NA; v_call: TRBV5-1; d_call: NA; cdr3_aa: CASSLRAGDGELFF; cdr3_nt: TGCGCCAGCAGCTTGAGGGCAGGGGACGGGGAGCTGTTTTTT
j_call: TRBJ2-2; clone_size: NA; v_call: TRBV7-7; d_call: TRBD2; cdr3_aa: CASSIAGEASGELFF; cdr3_nt: TGTGCTAGCAGCATAGCGGGAGAGGCGTCCGGGGAGCTGTTTTTT
j_call: TRBJ2-3; clone_size: NA; v_call: TRBV29-1; d_call: NA; cdr3_aa: CSVAGTLNRGDTQYF; cdr3_nt: TGCAGCGTTGCCGGGACTCTCAACCGAGGAGATACGCAGTATTTT
j_call: TRBJ2-5; clone_size: NA; v_call: TRBV2; d_call: TRBD1; cdr3_aa: CASRTGGWWQETQYF; cdr3_nt: TGTGCCAGCAGGACAGGGGGGTGGTGGCAAGAGACCCAGTACTTC
j_call: TRBJ2-7; clone_size: once; v_call: TRBV5-4; d_call: TRBD2; cdr3_aa: CASSAGGYEQYF; cdr3_nt: TGTGCCAGCAGCGCGGGGGGGTACGAGCAGTACTTC
j_call: TRBJ1-4; clone_size: NA; v_call: TRBV30; d_call: NA; cdr3_aa: CAWSPTGGVNEKLFF; cdr3_nt: TGTGCCTGGAGCCCTACGGGGGGGGTTAATGAAAAACTGTTTTTT
j_call: TRBJ2-7; clone_size: once; v_call: TRBV10-3; d_call: NA; cdr3_aa: CAISPGTTFYEQYF; cdr3_nt: TGTGCCATCAGCCCCGGGACAACCTTTTACGAGCAGTACTTC
j_call: TRBJ2-3; clone_size: NA; v_call: TRBV9; d_call: TRBD2; cdr3_aa: CASSDLAGGGTDTQYF; cdr3_nt: TGTGCCAGCAGCGATCTAGCGGGAGGAGGAACAGATACGCAGTATTTT
j_call: TRBJ1-4; clone_size: few; v_call: TRBV6-1; d_call: NA; cdr3_aa: CASSEGQGGEKLFF; cdr3_nt: TGTGCCAGCAGTGAAGGGCAGGGCGGTGAAAAACTGTTTTTT
j_call: TRBJ1-6; clone_size: medium-sized; v_call: TRBV6-4; d_call: NA; cdr3_aa: CASSDHTGPNSPLHF; cdr3_nt: TGTGCCAGCAGTGACCATACAGGACCTAATTCACCCCTCCACTTT